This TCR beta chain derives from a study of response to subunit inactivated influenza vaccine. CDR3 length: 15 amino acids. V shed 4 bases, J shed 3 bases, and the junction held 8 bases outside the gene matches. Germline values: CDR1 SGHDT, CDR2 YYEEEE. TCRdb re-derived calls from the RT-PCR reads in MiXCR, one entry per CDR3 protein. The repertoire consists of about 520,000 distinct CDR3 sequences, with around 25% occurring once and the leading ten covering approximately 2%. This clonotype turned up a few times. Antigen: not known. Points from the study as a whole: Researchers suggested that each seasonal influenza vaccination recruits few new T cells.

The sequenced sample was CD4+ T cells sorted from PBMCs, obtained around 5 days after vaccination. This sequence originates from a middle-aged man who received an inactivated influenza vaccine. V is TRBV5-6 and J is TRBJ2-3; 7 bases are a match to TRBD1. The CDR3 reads CASSPLRTGTDTQYF. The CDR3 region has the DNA TGTGCCAGCAGCCCTCTTCGGACAGGAACAGATACGCAGTATTTT.